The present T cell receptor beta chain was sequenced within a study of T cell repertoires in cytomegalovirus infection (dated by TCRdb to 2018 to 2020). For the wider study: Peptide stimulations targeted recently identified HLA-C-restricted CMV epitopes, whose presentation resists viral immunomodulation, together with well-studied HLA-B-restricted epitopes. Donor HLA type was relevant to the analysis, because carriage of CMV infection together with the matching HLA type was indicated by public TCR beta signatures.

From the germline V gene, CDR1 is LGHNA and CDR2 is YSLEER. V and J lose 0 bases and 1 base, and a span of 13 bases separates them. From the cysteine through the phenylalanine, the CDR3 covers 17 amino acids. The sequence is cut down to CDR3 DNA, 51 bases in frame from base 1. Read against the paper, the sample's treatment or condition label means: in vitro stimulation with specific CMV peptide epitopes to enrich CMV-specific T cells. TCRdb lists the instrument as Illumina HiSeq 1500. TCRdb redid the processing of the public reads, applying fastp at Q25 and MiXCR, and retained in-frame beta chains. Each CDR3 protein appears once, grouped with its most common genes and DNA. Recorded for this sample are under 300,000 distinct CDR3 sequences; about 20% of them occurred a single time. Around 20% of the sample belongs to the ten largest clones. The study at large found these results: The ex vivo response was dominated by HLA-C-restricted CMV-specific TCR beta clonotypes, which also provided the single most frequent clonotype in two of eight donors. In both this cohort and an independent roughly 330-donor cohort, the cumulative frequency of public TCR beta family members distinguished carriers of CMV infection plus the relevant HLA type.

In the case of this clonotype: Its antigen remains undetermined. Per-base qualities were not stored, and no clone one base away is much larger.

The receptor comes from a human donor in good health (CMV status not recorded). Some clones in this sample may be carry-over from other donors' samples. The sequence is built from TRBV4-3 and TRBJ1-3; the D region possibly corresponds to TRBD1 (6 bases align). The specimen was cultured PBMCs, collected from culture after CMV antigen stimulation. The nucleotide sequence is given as TGCGCCAGCAGCCAAGATACTCCGGGGGCGTCTGGAAACACCATATATTTT. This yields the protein CASSQDTPGASGNTIYF.